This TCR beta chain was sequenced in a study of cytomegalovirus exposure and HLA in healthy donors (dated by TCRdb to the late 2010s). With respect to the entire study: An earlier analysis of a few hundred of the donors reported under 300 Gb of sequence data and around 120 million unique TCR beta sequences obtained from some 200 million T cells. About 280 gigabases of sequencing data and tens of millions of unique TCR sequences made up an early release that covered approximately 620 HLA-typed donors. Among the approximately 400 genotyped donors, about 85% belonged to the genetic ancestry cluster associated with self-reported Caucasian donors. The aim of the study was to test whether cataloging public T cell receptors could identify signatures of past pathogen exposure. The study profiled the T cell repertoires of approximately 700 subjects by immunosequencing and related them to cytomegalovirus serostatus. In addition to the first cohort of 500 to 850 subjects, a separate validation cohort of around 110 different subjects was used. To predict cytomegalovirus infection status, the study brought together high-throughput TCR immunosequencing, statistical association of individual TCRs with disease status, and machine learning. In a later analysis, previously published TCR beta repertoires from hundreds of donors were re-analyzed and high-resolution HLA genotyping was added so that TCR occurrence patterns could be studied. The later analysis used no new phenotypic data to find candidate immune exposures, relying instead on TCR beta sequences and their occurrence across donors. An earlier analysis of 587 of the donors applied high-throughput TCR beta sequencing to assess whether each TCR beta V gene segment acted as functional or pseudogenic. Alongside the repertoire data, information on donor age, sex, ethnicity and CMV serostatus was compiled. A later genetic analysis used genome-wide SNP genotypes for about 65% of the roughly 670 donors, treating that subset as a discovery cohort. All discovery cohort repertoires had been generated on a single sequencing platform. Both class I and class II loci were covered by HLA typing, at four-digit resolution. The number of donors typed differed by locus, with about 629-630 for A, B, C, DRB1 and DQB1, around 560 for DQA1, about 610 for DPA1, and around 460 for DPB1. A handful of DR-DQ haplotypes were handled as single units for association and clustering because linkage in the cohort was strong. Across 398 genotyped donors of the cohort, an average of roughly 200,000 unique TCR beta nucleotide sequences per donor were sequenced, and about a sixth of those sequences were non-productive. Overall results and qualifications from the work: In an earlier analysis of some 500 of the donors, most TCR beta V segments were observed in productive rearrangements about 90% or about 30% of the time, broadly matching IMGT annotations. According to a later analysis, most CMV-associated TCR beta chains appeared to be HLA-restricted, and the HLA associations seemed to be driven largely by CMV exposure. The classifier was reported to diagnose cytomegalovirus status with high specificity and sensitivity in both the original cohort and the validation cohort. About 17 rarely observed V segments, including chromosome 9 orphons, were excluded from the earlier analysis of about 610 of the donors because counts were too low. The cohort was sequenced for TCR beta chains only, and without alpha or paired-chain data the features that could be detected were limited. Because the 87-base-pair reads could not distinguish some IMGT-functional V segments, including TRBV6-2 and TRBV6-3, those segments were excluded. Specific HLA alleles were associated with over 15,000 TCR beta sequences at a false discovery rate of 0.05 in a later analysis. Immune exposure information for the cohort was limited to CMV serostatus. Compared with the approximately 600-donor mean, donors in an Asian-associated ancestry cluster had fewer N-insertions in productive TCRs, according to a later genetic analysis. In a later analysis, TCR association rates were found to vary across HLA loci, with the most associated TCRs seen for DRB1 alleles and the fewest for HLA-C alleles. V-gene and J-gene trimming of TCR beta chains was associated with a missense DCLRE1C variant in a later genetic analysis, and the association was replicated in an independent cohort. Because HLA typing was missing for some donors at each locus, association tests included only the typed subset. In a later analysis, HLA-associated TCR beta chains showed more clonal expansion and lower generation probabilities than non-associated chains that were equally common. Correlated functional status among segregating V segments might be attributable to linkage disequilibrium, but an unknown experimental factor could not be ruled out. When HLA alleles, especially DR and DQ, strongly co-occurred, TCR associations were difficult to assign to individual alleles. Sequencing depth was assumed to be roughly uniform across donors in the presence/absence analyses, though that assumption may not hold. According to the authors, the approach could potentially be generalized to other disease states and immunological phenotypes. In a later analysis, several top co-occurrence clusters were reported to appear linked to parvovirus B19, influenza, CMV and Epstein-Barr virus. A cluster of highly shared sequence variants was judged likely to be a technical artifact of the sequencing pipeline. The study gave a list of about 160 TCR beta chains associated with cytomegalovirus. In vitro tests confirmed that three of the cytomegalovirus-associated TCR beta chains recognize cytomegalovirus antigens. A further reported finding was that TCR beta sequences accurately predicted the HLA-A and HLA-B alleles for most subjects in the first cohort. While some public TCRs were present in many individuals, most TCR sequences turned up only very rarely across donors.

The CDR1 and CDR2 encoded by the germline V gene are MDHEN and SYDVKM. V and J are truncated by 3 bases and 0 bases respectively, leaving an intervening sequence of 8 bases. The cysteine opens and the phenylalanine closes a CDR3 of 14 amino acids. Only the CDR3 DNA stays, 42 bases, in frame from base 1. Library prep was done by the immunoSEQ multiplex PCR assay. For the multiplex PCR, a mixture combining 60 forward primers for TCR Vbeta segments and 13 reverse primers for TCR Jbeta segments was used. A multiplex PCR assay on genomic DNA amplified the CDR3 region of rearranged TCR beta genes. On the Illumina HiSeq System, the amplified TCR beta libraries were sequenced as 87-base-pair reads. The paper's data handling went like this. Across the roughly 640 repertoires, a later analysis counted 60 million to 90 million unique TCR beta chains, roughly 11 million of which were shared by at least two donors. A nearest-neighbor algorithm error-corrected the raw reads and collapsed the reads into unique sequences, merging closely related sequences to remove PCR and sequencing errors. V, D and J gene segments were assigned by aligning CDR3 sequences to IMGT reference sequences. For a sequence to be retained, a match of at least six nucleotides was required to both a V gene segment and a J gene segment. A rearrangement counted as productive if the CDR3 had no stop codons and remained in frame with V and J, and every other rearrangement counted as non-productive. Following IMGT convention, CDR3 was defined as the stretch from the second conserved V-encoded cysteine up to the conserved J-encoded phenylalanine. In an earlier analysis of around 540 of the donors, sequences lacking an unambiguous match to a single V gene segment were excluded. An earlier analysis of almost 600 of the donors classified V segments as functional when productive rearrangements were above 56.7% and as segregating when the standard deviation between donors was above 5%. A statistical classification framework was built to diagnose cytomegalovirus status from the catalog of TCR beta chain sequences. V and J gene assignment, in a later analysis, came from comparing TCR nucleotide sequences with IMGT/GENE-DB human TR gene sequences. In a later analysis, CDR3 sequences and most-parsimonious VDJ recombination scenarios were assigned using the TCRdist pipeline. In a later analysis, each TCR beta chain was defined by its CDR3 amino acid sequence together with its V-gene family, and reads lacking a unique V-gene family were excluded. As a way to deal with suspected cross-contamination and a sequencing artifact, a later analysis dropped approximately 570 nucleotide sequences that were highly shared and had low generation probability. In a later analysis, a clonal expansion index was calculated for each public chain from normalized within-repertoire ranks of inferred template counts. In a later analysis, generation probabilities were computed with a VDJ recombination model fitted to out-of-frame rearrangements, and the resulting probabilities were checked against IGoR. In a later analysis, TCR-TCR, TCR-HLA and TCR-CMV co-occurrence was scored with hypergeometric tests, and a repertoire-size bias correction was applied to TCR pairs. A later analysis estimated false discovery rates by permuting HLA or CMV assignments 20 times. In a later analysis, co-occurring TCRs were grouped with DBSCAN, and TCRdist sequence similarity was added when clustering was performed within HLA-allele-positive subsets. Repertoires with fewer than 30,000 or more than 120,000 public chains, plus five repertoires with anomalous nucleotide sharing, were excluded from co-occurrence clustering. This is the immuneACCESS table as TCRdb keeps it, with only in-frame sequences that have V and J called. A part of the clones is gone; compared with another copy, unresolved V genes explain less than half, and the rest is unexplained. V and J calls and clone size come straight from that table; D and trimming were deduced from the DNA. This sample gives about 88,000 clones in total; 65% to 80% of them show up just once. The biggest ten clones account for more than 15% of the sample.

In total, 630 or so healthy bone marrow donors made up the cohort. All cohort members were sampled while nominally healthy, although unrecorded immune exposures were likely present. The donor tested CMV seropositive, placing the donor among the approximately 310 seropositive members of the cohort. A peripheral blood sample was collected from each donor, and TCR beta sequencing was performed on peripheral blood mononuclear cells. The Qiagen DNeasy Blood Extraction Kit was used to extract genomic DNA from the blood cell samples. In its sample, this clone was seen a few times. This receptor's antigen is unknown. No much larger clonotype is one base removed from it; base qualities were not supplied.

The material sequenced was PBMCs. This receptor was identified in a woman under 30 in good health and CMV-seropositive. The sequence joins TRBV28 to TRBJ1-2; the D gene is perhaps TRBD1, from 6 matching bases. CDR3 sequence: CASSFGDTNYGYTF. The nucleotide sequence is TGTGCCAGCAGTTTCGGGGACACTAACTATGGCTACACCTTC.